This T cell receptor beta chain was observed in a study of T cell repertoires in aging, cancer and after chemotherapy. Comments on this clonotype: What it recognizes is unknown.

A mixed TRB-A/B primer pool amplified rearranged TRB by multiplex touch-down PCR. TCRdb fed the multiplex PCR reads into MiXCR, producing one record per CDR3 protein. The top ten clones hold around half of a sample with fewer than 15,000 distinct CDR3 sequences, 25% of them seen once. Broader study findings: Age-matched healthy donors had significantly more diverse, less clonal blood TCR repertoires than untreated cancer patients.

The CDR3 covers 12 residues. Trimming shortened V by 6 bases and J by 6 bases, and 9 bases separated the two germline ends. CDR1 and CDR2 from the germline V gene are SGHTA and FQGNSA. TCR beta rearrangements were amplified from peripheral blood genomic DNA. This receptor was obtained from a human donor in good health. The genes are TRBV7-2 and TRBJ2-1; the D is unclear. Sequencing input: blood. The CDR3 DNA follows: TGTGCCAGCAGTGAAGAAGGCAATGAGCAGTTCTTC. Translating gives CASSEEGNEQFF.